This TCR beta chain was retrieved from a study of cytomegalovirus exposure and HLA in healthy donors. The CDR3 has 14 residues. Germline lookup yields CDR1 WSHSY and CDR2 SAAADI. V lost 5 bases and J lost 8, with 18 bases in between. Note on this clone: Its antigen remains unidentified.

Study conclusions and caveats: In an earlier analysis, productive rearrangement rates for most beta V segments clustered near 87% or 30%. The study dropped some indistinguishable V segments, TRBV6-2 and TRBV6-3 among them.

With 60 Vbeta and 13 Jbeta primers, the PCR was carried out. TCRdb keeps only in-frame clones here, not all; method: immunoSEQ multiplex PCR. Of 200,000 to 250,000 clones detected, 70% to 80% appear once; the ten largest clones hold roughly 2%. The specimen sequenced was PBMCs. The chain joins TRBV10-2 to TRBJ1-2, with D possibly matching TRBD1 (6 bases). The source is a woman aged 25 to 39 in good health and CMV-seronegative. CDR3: CASSSDSGSRGYTF. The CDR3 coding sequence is TGCGCCAGCAGTTCGGACAGCGGTTCTCGGGGCTACACCTTC.